The 25 T cell receptor beta chains below all came from one sample that was sequenced in a study of chemoradiotherapy in HPV16-positive cancers. Produced via immunoSEQ multiplex PCR; TCRdb's table is partial and in-frame only. The sample has 22,000 or so clones, around 90% seen once; the top ten hold around 5.3%. This specimen consisted of blood, obtained from a patient who underwent chemoradiotherapy. Receptors originate from a human donor with HPV-associated anogenital cancer.

The chain has TRBV2 and TRBJ1-6; D uncertain. The V end lost 2 bases, the J end lost 6 bases, and 11 bases lay between the germline ends. Germline CDR1 is SNHLY and CDR2 is FYNNEI. The CDR3 has 15 amino acids. Here the CDR3 DNA reads TGTGCCAGCAGTGAAAACACGGGAGGTAATTCACCCCTCCACTTT. Protein: CASSENTGGNSPLHF.

The gene calls are TRBV19 and TRBJ2-5; weak D call: TRBD2 (5 bases). V was trimmed by 6 bases and J by 2 bases, leaving 10 bases between them. Per the germline V gene, CDR1 is LNHDA and CDR2 is SQIVND (reference sequence). The CDR3 loop spans 13 amino acids. CDR3 protein: CASSRGAQETQYF. The CDR3 bases are TGTGCCAGTAGCCGGGGAGCACAAGAGACCCAGTACTTC.

The chain recombines TRBV19 with TRBJ1-2; 7 bases fit TRBD1. This CDR3 is built from 12 residues. CDR1 is LNHDA and CDR2 is SQIVND in the germline V gene (reference sequence). Germline trimming cut 4 bases from V and 6 bases from J; bases unmatched to any gene: 2. CDR3 loop: CASSSGQDGYTF. The CDR3 nucleotides read TGTGCCAGTAGTAGCGGACAGGATGGCTACACCTTC.

V is TRBV27 and J is TRBJ2-7, with D perhaps TRBD1 (5 bases). Trimming left V 6 bases short and J 0 bases short, with 12 bases between. This CDR3 contains 14 residues. Germline CDR1 is MNHEY and CDR2 is SMNVEV (reference sequence). The CDR3 coding sequence is TGTGCCAGCAGGGGGCTAATGAGCTCCTACGAGCAGTACTTC. Protein product: CASRGLMSSYEQYF.

This clone appeared a single time. The rearrangement links TRBV7-9 to TRBJ2-7, with D perhaps TRBD1 (6 bases). Per germline, CDR1 SEHNR and CDR2 FQNEAQ (reference sequence). Trimming stripped 8 bases from V and 5 bases from J, with 31 bases between. The CDR3 sequence is 18 residues long. As DNA, the CDR3 is TGTGCCAGCCCAACCGGGATCCTAGGGACACCACCACCGGACGAGCAGTACTTC. This gives the protein CASPTGILGTPPPDEQYF. The variable domain in full, completed from reference TRBV7-9 and TRBJ2-7, reads DTGVSQNPRHKITKRGQNVTFRCDPISEHNRLYWYRQTLGQGPEFLTYFQNEAQLEKSRLLSDRFSAERPKGSFSTLEIQRTEQGDSAMYLCASPTGILGTPPPDEQYFGPGTRLTVT.

In DNA, the CDR3 is TGTGCCAGCAGCACACAGGGGGGAATGGGATACTACACCTTC. Encoded protein: CASSTQGGMGYYTF. V gene TRBV6-4 combines with J gene TRBJ1-2; 8 nucleotides agree with TRBD1. CDR3 length: 14 amino acids. The J segment lost 10 bases and the V segment lost 6 bases, leaving 13 bases of the junction unmatched. Germline V lookup: CDR1 MRHNA, CDR2 SNTAGT.

CDR3 in amino acids: CASSQLAGGQFRTDTQYF. Written as DNA, the CDR3 is TGTGCCAGCAGCCAACTAGCGGGGGGGCAGTTCCGCACAGATACGCAGTATTTT. The chain carries TRBV7-9 and TRBJ2-3; 13 bases align to TRBD2. The CDR3 spans 18 residues. The junction had 9 bases not matched to a gene; V was cut back by 5 bases and J by 1 base. Looked up from germline, CDR1 is SEHNR and CDR2 is FQNEAQ (reference sequence).

The V and J genes are TRBV7-9 and TRBJ1-4; 8 bases are a match to TRBD1. Per the germline V gene, CDR1 is SEHNR and CDR2 is FQNEAQ (reference sequence). This CDR3 has 17 amino acids. V was clipped by 5 bases and J by 3 bases; unmatched bases: 11. The CDR3 nucleotides are TGTGCCAGCAGCCCTAACACCGGGACAGGTTCTAATGAAAAACTGTTTTTT. Translating gives CASSPNTGTGSNEKLFF. Drawing the rest from reference TRBV7-9 and TRBJ1-4, the complete variable domain is DTGVSQNPRHKITKRGQNVTFRCDPISEHNRLYWYRQTLGQGPEFLTYFQNEAQLEKSRLLSDRFSAERPKGSFSTLEIQRTEQGDSAMYLCASSPNTGTGSNEKLFFGSGTQLSVL.

This chain joins TRBV9 and TRBJ2-2; D gene unclear. The germline V and J ends were trimmed by 0 bases and 7 bases, with 19 bases remaining between them. The CDR3 covers 17 residues. Germline V gene data show CDR1 as SGDLS and CDR2 as YYNGEE. CDR3 amino acids: CASSVAPRLPTGGELFF. As DNA, the CDR3 is TGTGCCAGCAGCGTAGCTCCTAGGCTACCAACTGGCGGGGAGCTGTTTTTT.

This clone was seen only a few times. The chain has TRBV28 and TRBJ1-1, with a tentative D call TRBD1 (6 bases). The V end was cut by 10 bases, the J end by 9 bases, with 21 bases between. Germline loops: CDR1 MDHEN, CDR2 SYDVKM. This CDR3 has 13 amino acids. The CDR3 region is CATESLQGMKAFF. CDR3 coding DNA: TGTGCCACAGAGTCCCTACAGGGAATGAAAGCTTTCTTT.

This clone appeared once. This sequence joins TRBV14 and TRBJ2-1; tentatively, D is TRBD1 or TRBD2 (5 bases each). Germline values: CDR1 SGHDN, CDR2 FVKESK. This CDR3 has 14 amino acids. Trimming left V 1 base short and J 10 bases short, with 14 bases between. The CDR3 spells CASSQVEYRGEQFF. The CDR3 DNA reads as TGTGCCAGCAGCCAAGTAGAATATCGGGGCGAGCAGTTCTTC.

This chain's CDR3 is CASRLDLASETQYF. The CDR3 coding sequence is TGCGCCAGCAGGCTTGACCTAGCCTCGGAGACCCAGTACTTC. V and J are TRBV5-1 and TRBJ2-5; the D gene is possibly TRBD2 (5 bases). The CDR3 length is 14 residues. Germline lookup yields CDR1 SGHRS and CDR2 YFSETQ. Trimming removed 5 bases from V and 5 bases from J, with 16 bases in between.

The genes are TRBV19 and TRBJ1-3, with no clear D. The CDR3 covers 14 residues. The germline V gene has CDR1 LNHDA and CDR2 SQIVND (reference sequence). V shed 5 bases and J shed 0 bases, with 8 bases lying between them. For the CDR3, the DNA is TGTGCCAGTAGTCTTCACAGCTCTGGAAACACCATATATTTT. It yields the protein CASSLHSSGNTIYF.

The gene calls are TRBV7-9 and TRBJ2-3, with 8 bases lining up with TRBD1. Germline loops: CDR1 SEHNR, CDR2 FQNEAQ (reference sequence). The ends lost 5 bases at V and 3 bases at J; junction bases unmatched: 7. This CDR3 contains 15 residues. The CDR3, as DNA: TGTGCCAGCAGCCCGGGACAGGTGATGACAGATACGCAGTATTTT. Its protein product is CASSPGQVMTDTQYF.

The gene calls are TRBV19 and TRBJ2-3; tentative D call: TRBD2 (6 bases). Germline CDR1 LNHDA, CDR2 SQIVND (reference sequence). CDR3 length: 15 residues. The V gene lost 1 base and the J gene lost 0 bases, with 8 bases spanning the gap. The CDR3 protein is CASSIVGTSTDTQYF. As DNA, the CDR3 is TGTGCCAGTAGTATAGTTGGGACTAGCACAGATACGCAGTATTTT.

The chain joins TRBV5-1 to TRBJ1-4; D not resolved. The CDR3 length is 14 residues. Per germline, CDR1 SGHRS and CDR2 YFSETQ. Trimming pared 4 bases from V and 7 bases from J, leaving 14 bases between. In DNA, the CDR3 is TGCGCCAGCAGCAGATCCGTAATGAGTGAAAAACTGTTTTTT. Its translation: CASSRSVMSEKLFF.

The V and J genes are TRBV28 and TRBJ2-1; weak D call: TRBD2 (7 bases). The CDR3 length is 14 residues. Deletions cut 2 bases from V and 9 bases from J, with 14 bases between. Germline values: CDR1 MDHEN, CDR2 SYDVKM. CDR3 loop: CASSLIAGAAEQFF. The DNA of the CDR3 is TGTGCCAGCAGTTTAATTGCGGGGGCGGCTGAGCAGTTCTTC.

DNA of the CDR3: TGCGCCAGCAGTGAGGGACCCCAGAACTATGGCTACACCTTC. As protein: CASSEGPQNYGYTF. This chain joins TRBV10-2 and TRBJ1-2, with D hard to call. V dropped 2 bases and J dropped 2 bases, with 9 bases sitting between them. CDR1 and CDR2 (germline): WSHSY, SAAADI. The CDR3 totals 14 residues.

This chain links TRBV11-2 with TRBJ1-1, with D hard to call. V was trimmed by 3 bases and J by 1 base, leaving 6 bases between them. Germline-derived CDR1 and CDR2 are SGHAT and FQNNGV. CDR3 length: 13 residues. The CDR3 nucleotides are TGTGCCAGCAGCTTGGGTTGGAACACTGAAGCTTTCTTT. This gives the protein CASSLGWNTEAFF. The entire variable domain, with the rest obtained from reference TRBV11-2 and TRBJ1-1, is as follows: EAGVAQSPRYKIIEKRQSVAFWCNPISGHATLYWYQQILGQGPKLLIQFQNNGVVDDSQLPKDRFSAERLKGVDSTLKIQPAKLEDSAVYLCASSLGWNTEAFFGQGTRLTVV.

The CDR3 spells CSVVGANLNTEAFF. The DNA of the CDR3 is TGCAGCGTTGTGGGGGCGAACCTGAACACTGAAGCTTTCTTT. This sequence joins TRBV29-1 and TRBJ1-1; TRBD1 is a possible D gene (6 bases). The V end was cut by 4 bases, the J end by 0 bases, with 12 bases between. Germline V CDR1 and CDR2: SQVTM, ANQGSEA. This CDR3 contains 14 residues.

V usage is TRBV6-6 and J usage is TRBJ2-7, with D possibly being TRBD1 (5 bases). V was trimmed by 7 bases and J by 1 base, leaving 14 bases between them. Germline assignment: CDR1 MNHNY and CDR2 SVGAGI (reference sequence). This CDR3 has 14 amino acids. The CDR3 spells CASTYGTGSYEQYF. In DNA form, the CDR3 reads TGTGCCAGCACCTACGGAACAGGATCCTACGAGCAGTACTTC.

The rearrangement joins TRBV29-1 to TRBJ1-1, with D perhaps TRBD1 (5 bases). Germline V lookup: CDR1 SQVTM, CDR2 ANQGSEA. The V and J ends lost 8 bases and 2 bases respectively, with 18 bases between them. The CDR3 is 14 residues long. CDR3 region: CSPKTGLFNTEAFF. CDR3 DNA: TGCAGCCCTAAAACGGGGCTCTTCAACACTGAAGCTTTCTTT.

The chain is built from TRBV6-1 and TRBJ2-7; D call uncertain. Germline V gene sequence: CDR1 MNHNS, CDR2 SASEGT. V was cut by 2 bases and J by 6 bases, with 11 bases left in between. This CDR3 has 13 residues. CDR3 loop: CASSERWKGEQYV. CDR3 coding DNA: TGTGCCAGCAGTGAAAGGTGGAAAGGCGAGCAGTACGTC.

The chain employs TRBV19 and TRBJ1-2, with 9 bases aligning to TRBD1. This CDR3 comprises 15 residues. J gave up 6 bases and V 7 bases, and 12 bases lay outside the gene matches. Germline CDR1 LNHDA, CDR2 SQIVND (reference sequence). The CDR3 spells CASNGQTQGANGYTF. In nucleotides, the CDR3 is TGTGCCAGTAACGGACAAACACAGGGGGCAAATGGCTACACCTTC.

The gene calls are TRBV30 and TRBJ1-2; a possible D gene is TRBD1 (5 bases). Germline values: CDR1 GTSNPN, CDR2 SVGIG (reference sequence). V dropped 3 bases and J dropped 0 bases, with 11 bases sitting between them. This CDR3 contains 14 residues. CDR3 protein: CAWSLRDSNYGYTF. The DNA of the CDR3 is TGTGCCTGGAGCCTCAGGGATTCTAACTATGGCTACACCTTC.